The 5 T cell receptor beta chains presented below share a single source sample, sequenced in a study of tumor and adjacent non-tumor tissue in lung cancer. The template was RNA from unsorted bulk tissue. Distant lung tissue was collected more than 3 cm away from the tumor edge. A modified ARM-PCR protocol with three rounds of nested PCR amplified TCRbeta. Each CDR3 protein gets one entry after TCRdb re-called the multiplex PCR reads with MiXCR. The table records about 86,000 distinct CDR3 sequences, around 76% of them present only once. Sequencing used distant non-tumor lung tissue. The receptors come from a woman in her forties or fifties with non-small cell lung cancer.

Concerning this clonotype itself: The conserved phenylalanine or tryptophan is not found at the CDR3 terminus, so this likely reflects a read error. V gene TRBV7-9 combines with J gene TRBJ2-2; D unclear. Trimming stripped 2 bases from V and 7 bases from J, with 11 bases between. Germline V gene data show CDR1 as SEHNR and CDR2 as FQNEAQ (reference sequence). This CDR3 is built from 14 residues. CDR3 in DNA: TGTGCCAGCAGCTTAAATCCCAATATCGGGGAGCTGTTTTTA. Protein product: CASSLNPNIGELFL.

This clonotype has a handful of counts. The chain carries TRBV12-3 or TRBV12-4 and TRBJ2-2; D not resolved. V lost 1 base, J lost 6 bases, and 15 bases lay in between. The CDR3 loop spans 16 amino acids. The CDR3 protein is CASSLGIGTNAGELFF. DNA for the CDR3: TGTGCCAGCAGTTTAGGGATAGGAACAAACGCCGGGGAGCTGTTTTTT.

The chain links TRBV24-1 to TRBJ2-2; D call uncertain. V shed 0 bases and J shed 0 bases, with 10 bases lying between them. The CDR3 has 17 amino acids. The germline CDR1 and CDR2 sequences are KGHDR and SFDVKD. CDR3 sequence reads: CATSDLSIGPNTGELFF. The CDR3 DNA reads TGTGCCACCAGTGATTTGTCGATCGGTCCGAACACCGGGGAGCTGTTTTTT.

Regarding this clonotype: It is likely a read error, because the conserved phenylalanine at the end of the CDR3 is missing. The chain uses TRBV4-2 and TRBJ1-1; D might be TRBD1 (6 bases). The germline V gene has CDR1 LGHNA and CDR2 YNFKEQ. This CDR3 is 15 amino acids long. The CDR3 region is CASSQVGGLNTEAFL. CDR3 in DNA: TGCGCCAGCAGCCAAGTAGGGGGACTGAACACTGAAGCTTTCTTA.

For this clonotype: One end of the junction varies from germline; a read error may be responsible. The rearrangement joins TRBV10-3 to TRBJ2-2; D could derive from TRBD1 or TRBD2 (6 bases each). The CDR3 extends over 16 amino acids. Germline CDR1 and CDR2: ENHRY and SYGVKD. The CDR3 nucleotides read TGTGCCATCAGTGGTCCTAGAGGGGGGAACACCGGGGGGCTGTTTTTT. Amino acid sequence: CAISGPRGGNTGGLFF.